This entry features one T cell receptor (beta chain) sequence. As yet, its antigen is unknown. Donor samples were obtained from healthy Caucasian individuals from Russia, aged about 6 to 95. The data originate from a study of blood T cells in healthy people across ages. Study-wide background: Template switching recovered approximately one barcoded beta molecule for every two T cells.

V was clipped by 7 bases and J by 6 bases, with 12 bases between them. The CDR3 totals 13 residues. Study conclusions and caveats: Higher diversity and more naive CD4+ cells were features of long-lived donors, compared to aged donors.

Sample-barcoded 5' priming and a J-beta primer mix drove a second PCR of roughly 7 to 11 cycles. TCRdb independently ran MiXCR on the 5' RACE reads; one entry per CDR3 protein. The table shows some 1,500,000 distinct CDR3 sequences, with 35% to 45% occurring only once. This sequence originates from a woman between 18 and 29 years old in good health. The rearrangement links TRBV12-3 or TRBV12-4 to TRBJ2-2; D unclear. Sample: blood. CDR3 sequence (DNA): TGTGCCAGCATGCCACCCTCCGCCGGGGAGCTGTTTTTT. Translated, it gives CASMPPSAGELFF.